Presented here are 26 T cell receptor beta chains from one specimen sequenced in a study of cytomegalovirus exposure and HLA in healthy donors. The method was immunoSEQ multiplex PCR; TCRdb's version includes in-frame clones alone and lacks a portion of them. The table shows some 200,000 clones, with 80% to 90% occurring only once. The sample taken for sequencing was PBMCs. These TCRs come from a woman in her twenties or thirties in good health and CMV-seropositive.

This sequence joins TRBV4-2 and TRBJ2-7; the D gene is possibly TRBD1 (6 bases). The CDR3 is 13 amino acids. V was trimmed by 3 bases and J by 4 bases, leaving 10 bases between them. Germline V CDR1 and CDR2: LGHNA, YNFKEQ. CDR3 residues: CASSHTDRYEQYF. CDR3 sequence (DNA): TGTGCCAGCAGCCACACCGACAGGTACGAGCAGTACTTC.

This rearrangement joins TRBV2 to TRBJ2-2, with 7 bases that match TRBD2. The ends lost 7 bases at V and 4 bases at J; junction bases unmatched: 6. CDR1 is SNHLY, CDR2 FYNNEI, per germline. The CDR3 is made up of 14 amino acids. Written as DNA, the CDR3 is TGTGCCAGCATGGCTAGCGGTGTCACCGGGGAGCTGTTTTTT. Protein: CASMASGVTGELFF.

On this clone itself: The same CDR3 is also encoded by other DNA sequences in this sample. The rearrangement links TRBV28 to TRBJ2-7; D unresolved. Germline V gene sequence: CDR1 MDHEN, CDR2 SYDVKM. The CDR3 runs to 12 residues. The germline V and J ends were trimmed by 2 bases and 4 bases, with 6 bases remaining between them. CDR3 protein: CASSLPRYEQYF. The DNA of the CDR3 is TGTGCCAGCAGTTTACCTAGATACGAGCAGTACTTC.

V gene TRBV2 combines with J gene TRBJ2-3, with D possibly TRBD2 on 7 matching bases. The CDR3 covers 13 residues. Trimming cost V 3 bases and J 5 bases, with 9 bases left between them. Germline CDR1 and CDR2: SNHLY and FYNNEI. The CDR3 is CASSEGGQDTQYF. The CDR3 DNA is TGTGCCAGCAGTGAGGGGGGGCAAGATACGCAGTATTTT.

The CDR3 region is CASSYTLGGSGYGYTF. In DNA form, the CDR3 reads TGTGCCAGCAGTTACACCCTAGGGGGCTCGGGGTATGGCTACACCTTC. The chain links TRBV28 to TRBJ1-2; TRBD1 aligns across 7 bases. The J segment lost 5 bases and the V segment lost 4 bases, leaving 13 bases of the junction unmatched. Germline CDR1 is MDHEN and CDR2 is SYDVKM. The CDR3 has 16 residues.

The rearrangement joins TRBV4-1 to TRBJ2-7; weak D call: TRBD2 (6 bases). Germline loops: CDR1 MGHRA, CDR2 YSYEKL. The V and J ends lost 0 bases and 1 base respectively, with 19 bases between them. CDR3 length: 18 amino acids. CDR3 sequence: CASSQEGAGRRPSYEQYF. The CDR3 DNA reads TGCGCCAGCAGCCAAGAGGGAGCGGGTCGCAGACCTTCCTACGAGCAGTACTTC.

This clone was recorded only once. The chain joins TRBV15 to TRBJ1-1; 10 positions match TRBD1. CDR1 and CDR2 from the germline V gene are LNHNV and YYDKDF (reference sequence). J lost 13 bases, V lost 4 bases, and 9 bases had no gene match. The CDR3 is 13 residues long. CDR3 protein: CATSTGTGVRGFF. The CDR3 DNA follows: TGTGCCACCAGCACCGGGACAGGGGTACGCGGTTTCTTT.

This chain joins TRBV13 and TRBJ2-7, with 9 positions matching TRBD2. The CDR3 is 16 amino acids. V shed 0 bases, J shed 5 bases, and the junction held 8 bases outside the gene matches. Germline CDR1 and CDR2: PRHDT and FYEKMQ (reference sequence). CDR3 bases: TGTGCCAGCAGCTTAGGCTTGGGACTAGCCCTCGACGAGCAGTACTTC. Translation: CASSLGLGLALDEQYF.

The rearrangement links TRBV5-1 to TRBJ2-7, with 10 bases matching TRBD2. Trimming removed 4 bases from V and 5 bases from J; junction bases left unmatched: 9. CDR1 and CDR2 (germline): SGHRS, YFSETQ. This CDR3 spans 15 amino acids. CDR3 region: CASSVSSGSVNEQYF. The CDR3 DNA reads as TGCGCCAGCAGCGTCTCTAGCGGGAGTGTCAACGAGCAGTACTTC.

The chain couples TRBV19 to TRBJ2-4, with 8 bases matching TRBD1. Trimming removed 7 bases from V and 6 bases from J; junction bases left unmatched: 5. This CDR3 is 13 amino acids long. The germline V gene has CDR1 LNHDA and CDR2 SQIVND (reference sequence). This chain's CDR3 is CASTDRGRNIQYF. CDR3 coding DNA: TGTGCCAGTACTGACAGGGGACGAAACATTCAGTACTTC. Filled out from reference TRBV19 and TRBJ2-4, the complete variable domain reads DGGITQSPKYLFRKEGQNVTLSCEQNLNHDAMYWYRQDPGQGLRLIYYSQIVNDFQKGDIAEGYSVSREKKESFPLTVTSAQKNPTAFYLCASTDRGRNIQYFGAGTRLSVL.

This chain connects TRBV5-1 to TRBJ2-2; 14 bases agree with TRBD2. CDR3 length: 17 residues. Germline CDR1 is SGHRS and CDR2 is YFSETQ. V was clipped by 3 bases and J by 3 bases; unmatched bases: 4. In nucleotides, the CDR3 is TGCGCCAGCAGCTCGACTAGCGGGAGGGGGTACACCGGGGAGCTGTTTTTT. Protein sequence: CASSSTSGRGYTGELFF.

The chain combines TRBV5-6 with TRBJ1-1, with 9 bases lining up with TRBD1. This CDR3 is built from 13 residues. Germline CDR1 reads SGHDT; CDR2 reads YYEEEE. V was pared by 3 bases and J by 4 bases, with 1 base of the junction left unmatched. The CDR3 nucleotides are TGTGCCAGCAGCTCGACAGGGGGCACTGAAGCTTTCTTT. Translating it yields CASSSTGGTEAFF.

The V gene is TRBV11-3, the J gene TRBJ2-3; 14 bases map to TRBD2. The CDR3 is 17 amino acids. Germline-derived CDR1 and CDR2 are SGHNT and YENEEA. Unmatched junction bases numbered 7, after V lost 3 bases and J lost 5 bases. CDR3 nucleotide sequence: TGTGCCAGCAGCTTCACGACTAGCGGGAGGGCGGTAGATACGCAGTATTTT. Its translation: CASSFTTSGRAVDTQYF.

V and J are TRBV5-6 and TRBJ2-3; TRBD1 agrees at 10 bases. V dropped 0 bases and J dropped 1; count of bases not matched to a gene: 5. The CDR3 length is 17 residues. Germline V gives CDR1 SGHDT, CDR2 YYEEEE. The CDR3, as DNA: TGTGCCAGCAGCTTGGGGGACAGGGGCAGAGGCACAGATACGCAGTATTTT. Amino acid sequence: CASSLGDRGRGTDTQYF.

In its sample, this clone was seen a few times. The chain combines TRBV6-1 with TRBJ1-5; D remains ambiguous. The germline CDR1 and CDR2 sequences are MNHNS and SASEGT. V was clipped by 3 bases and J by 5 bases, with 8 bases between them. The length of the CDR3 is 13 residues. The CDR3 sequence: CASSDTGDQPQHF. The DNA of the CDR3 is TGTGCCAGCAGTGACACGGGAGATCAGCCCCAGCATTTT.

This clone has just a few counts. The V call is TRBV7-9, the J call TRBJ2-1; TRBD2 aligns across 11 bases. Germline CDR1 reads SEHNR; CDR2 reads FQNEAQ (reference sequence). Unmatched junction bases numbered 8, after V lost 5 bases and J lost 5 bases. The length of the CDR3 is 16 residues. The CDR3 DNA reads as TGTGCCAGCAGCCACACTAGCGGGAGCCTTCACAATGAGCAGTTCTTC. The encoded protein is CASSHTSGSLHNEQFF.

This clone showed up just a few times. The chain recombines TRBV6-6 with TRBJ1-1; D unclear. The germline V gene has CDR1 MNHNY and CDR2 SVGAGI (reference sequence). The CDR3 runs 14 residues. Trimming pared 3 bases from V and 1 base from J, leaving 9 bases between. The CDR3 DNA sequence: TGTGCCAGCAGTTATTCCCCTACGAACACTGAAGCTTTCTTT. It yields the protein CASSYSPTNTEAFF.

The CDR3, as DNA: TGCAGCGTTGTTATCGGGGAGGGGGATGGCTACACCTTC. Translated, it gives CSVVIGEGDGYTF. The chain links TRBV29-1 to TRBJ1-2; D perhaps matches TRBD1 (6 bases). CDR1 is SQVTM and CDR2 is ANQGSEA in the germline V gene. The V gene lost 4 bases and the J gene lost 6 bases, with 15 bases spanning the gap. The length of the CDR3 is 13 residues.

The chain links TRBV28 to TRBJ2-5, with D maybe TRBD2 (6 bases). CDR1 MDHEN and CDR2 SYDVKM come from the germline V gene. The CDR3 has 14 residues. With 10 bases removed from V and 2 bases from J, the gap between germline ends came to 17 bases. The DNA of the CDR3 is TGTGCCACCGCTTTAGCGGTAATTCAAGAGACCCAGTACTTC. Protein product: CATALAVIQETQYF. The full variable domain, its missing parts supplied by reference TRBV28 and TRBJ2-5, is DVKVTQSSRYLVKRTGEKVFLECVQDMDHENMFWYRQDPGLGLRLIYFSYDVKMKEKGDIPEGYSVSREKKERFSLILESASTNQTSMYLCATALAVIQETQYFGPGTRLLVL.

The CDR3 coding sequence is TGTGCCAGCAGCTCTCGACAGCCCTACGAGCAGTACTTC. This codes for CASSSRQPYEQYF. The chain is built from TRBV11-2 and TRBJ2-7, with D possibly being TRBD1 (5 bases). Between the trimmed V and J ends, which lost 4 bases and 2 bases, there was a span of 9 bases. Germline V gene lookup returns CDR1 SGHAT and CDR2 FQNNGV. This CDR3 is 13 amino acids long.

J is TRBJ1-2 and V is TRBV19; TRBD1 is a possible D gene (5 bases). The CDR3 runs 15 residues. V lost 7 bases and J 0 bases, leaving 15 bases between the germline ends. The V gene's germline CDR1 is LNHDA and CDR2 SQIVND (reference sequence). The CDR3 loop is CASKLQEIANYGYTF. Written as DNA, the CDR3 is TGTGCCAGTAAATTACAGGAGATCGCTAACTATGGCTACACCTTC.

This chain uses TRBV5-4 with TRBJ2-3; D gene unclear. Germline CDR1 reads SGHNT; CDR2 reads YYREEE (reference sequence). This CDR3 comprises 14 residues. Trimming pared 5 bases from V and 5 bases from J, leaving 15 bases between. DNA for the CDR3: TGTGCCAGCAGTCGAGGTTACGACGGAGATACGCAGTATTTT. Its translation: CASSRGYDGDTQYF.

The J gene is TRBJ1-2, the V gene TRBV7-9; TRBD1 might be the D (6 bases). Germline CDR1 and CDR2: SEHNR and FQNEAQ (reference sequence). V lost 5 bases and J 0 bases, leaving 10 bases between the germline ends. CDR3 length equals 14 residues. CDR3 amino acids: CASSHGQTNYGYTF. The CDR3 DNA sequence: TGTGCCAGCAGCCACGGACAGACTAACTATGGCTACACCTTC.

The CDR3 reads CASTRGRGSSYEQYF. DNA of the CDR3: TGTGCCAGCACGCGCGGGAGGGGAAGCTCCTACGAGCAGTACTTC. The genes are TRBV2 and TRBJ2-7, with 9 bases aligning to TRBD2. Germline V CDR1 and CDR2: SNHLY, FYNNEI. The CDR3 is 15 amino acids. V lost 7 bases to trimming and J lost 0 bases; unmatched junction nucleotides: 7.

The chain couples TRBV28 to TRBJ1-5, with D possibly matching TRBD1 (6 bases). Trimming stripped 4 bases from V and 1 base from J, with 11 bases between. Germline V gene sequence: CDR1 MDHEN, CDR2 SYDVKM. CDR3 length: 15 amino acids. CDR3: CASSSPQGSNQPQHF. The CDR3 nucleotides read TGTGCCAGCAGTTCGCCCCAGGGGAGCAATCAGCCCCAGCATTTT.

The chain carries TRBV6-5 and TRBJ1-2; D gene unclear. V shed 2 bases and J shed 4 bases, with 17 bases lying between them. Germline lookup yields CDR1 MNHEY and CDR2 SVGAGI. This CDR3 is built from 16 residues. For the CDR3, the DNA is TGTGCCAGCAGTTACCTTTTATCAGGCGACGGCTATGGCTACACCTTC. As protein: CASSYLLSGDGYGYTF.